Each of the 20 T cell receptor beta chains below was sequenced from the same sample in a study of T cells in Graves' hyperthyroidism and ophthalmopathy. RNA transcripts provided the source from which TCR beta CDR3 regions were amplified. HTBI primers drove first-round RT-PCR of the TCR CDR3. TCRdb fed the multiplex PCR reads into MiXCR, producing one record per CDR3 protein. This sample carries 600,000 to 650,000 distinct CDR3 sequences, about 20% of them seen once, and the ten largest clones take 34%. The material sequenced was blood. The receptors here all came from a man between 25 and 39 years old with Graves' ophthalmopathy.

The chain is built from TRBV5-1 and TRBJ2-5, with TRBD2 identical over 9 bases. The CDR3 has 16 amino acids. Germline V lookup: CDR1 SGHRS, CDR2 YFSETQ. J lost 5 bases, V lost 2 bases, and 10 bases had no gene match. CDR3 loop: CASSFGTASGVETQYF. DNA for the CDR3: TGCGCCAGCAGCTTTGGGACGGCTAGCGGGGTGGAGACCCAGTACTTC.

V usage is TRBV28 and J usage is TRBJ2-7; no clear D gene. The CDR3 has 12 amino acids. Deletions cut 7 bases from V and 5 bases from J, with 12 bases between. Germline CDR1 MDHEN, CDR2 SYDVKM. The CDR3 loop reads CASNNGRNEQYF. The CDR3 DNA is TGTGCCAGCAACAACGGACGGAACGAGCAGTACTTC.

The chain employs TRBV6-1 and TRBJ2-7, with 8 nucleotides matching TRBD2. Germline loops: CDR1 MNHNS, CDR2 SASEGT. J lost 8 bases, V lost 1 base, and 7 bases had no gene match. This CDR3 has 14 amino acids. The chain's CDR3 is CASSEVLRGGQQYF. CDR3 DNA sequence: TGTGCCAGCAGTGAAGTCCTCCGGGGGGGGCAGCAGTACTTC.

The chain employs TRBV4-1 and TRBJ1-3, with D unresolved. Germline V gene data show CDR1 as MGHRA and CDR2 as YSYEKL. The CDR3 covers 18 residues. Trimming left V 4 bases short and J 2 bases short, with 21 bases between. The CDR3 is CASSPSWFGLSAGNTIYF. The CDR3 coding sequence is TGCGCCAGCAGCCCTTCCTGGTTCGGGTTAAGCGCTGGAAACACCATATATTTT.

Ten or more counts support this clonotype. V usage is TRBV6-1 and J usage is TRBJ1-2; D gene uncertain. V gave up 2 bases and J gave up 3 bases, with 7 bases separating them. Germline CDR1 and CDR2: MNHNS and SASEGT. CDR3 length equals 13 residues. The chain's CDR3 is CASSENRDYGYTF. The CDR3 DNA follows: TGTGCCAGCAGTGAAAACAGAGACTATGGCTACACCTTC.

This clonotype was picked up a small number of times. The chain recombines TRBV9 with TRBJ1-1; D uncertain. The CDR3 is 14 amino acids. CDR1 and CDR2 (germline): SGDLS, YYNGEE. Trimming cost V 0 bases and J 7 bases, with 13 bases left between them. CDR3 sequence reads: CASSVASGAHEAFF. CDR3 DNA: TGTGCCAGCAGCGTAGCTTCAGGAGCCCATGAAGCTTTCTTT.

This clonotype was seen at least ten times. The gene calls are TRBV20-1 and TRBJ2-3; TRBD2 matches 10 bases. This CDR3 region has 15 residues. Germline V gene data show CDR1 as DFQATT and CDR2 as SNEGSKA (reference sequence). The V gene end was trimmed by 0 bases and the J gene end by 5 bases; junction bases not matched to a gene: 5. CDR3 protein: CSARDLAGDIDTQYF. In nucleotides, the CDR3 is TGCAGTGCTAGAGATCTAGCGGGAGATATAGATACGCAGTATTTT.

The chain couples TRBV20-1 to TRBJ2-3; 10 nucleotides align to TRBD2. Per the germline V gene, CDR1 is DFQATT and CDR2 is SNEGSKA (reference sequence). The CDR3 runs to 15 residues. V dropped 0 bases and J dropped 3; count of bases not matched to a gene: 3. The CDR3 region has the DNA TGCAGTGCTAGAGATAGAGCGGGAGGGACAGATACGCAGTATTTT. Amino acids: CSARDRAGGTDTQYF.

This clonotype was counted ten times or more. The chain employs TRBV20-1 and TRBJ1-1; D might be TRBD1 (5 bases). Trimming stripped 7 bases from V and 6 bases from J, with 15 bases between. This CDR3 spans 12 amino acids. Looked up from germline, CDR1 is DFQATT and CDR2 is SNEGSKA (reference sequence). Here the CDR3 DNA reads TGCAGTGTTACTCTTACAGGTTCTGAAGCTTTCTTT. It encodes CSVTLTGSEAFF.

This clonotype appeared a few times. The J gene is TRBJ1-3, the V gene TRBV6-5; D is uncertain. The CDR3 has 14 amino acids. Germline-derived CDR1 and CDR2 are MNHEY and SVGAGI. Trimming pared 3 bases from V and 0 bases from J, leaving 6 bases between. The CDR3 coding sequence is TGTGCCAGCAGTTATACCCACTCTGGAAACACCATATATTTT. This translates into CASSYTHSGNTIYF.

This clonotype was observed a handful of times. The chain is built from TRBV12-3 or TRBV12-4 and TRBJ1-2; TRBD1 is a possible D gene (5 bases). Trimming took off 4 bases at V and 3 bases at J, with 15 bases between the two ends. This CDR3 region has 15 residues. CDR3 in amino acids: CASSSKLDNYYGYTF. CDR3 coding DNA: TGTGCCAGCAGTTCCAAATTGGACAACTACTATGGCTACACCTTC.

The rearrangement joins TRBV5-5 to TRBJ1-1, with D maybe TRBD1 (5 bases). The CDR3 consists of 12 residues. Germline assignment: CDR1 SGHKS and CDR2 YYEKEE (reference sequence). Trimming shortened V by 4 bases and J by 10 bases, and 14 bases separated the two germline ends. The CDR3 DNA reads TGTGCCAGCAGCAGGATAGGGGTGACAGCTTTCTTT. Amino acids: CASSRIGVTAFF.

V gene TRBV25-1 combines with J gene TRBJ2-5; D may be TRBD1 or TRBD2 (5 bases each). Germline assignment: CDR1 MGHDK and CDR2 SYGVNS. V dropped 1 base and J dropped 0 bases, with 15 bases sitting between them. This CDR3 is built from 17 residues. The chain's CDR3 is CASSESMRGWDQETQYF. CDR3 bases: TGTGCCAGCAGTGAATCCATGAGGGGTTGGGACCAAGAGACCCAGTACTTC.

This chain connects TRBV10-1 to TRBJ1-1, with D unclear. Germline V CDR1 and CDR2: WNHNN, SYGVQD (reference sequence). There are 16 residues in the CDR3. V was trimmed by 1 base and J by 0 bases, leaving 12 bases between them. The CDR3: CASSEYGRPMNTEAFF. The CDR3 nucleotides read TGCGCCAGCAGTGAGTACGGACGGCCTATGAACACTGAAGCTTTCTTT.

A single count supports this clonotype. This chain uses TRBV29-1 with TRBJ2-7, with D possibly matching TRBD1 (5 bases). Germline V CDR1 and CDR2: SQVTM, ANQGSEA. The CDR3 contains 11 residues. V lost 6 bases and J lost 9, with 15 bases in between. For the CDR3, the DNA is TGCAGCGTCGGTCGACAGTCTGTGCAGTACTTC. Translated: CSVGRQSVQYF.

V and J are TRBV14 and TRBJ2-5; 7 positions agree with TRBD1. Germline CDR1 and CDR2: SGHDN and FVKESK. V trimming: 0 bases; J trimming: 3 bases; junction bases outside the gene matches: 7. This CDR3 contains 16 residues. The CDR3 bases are TGTGCCAGCAGCCAAGAATACGGGACAGTCAAAGAGACCCAGTACTTC. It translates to CASSQEYGTVKETQYF.

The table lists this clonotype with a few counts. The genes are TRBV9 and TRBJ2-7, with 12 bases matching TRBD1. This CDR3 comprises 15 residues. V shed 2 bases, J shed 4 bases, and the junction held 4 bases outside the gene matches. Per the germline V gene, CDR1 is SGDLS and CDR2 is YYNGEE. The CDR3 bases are TGTGCCAGCAGCGTGGGGACAGGGGGCTGGTACGAGCAGTACTTC. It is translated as CASSVGTGGWYEQYF.

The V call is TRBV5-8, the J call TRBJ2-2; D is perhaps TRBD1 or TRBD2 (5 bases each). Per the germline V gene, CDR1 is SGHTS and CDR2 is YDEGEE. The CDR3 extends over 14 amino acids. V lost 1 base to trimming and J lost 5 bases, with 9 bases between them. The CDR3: CASSLSWGTGELFF. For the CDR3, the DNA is TGTGCCAGCAGCTTGTCTTGGGGGACCGGGGAGCTGTTTTTT.

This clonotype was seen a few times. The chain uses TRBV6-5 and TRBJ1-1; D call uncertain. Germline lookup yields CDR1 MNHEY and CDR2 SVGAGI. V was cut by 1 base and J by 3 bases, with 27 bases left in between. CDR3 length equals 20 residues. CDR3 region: CASSYLVRFEAPRLDTEAFF. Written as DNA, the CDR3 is TGTGCCAGCAGTTACTTAGTCCGATTCGAGGCCCCAAGGTTGGACACTGAAGCTTTCTTT.

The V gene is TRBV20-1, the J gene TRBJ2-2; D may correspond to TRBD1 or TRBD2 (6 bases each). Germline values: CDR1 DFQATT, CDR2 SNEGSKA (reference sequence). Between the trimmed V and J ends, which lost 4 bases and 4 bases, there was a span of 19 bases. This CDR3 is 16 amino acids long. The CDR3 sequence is CSATDGGGSSTGELFF. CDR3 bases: TGCAGTGCTACCGATGGAGGGGGGAGCTCCACCGGGGAGCTGTTTTTT.